The clone carrying this T cell receptor beta chain occurred a few times. The antigen is undetermined. This sample is drawn from a study of pediatric ulcerative colitis. Study results and caveats: Repertoires came from total lymphocyte DNA, so rare subsets like regulatory T cells may be missed. Substantially fewer templates came from a couple of patients' blood samples.

Germline lookup yields CDR1 SGDLS and CDR2 YYNGEE. This CDR3 region has 13 residues. The germline V and J ends were trimmed by 0 bases and 3 bases, with 3 bases remaining between them. Clones were sequenced by immunoSEQ multiplex PCR, and TCRdb holds only the in-frame ones, with some missing. The sample carries fewer than 12,000 clones, 80% to 90% recorded once. The rectum was sampled with one to two pinch biopsies at colonoscopy. The sample comprised gut tissue. The V call is TRBV9, the J call TRBJ2-2, with D hard to call. This clonotype was sampled from a girl aged 5-17 years who was a control in a study of pediatric ulcerative colitis. The CDR3: CASSVVDTGELFF. DNA for the CDR3: TGTGCCAGCAGCGTAGTTGACACCGGGGAGCTGTTTTTT.